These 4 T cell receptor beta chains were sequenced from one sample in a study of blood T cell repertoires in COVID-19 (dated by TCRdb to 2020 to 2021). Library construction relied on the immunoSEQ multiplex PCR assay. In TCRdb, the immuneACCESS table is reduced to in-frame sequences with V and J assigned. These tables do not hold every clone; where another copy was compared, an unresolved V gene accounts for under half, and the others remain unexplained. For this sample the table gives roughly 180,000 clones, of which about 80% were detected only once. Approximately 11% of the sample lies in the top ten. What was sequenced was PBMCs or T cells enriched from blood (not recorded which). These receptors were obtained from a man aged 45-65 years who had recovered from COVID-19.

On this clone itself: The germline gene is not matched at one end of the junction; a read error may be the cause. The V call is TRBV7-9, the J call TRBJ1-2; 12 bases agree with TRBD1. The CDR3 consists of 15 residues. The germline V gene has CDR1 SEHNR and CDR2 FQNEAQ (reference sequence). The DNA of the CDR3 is TGTCCCAGCAGCACTGGGACAGGGGGCGCGGGGGGCTACACCTTC. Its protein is CPSSTGTGGAGGYTF.

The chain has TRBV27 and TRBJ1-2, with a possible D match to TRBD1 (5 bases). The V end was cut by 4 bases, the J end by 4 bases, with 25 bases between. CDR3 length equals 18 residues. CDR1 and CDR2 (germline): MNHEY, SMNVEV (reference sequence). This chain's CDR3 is CASSSAGVDERLLYGYTF. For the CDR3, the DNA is TGTGCCAGCAGTTCCGCGGGGGTGGACGAGAGGCTACTCTATGGCTACACCTTC.

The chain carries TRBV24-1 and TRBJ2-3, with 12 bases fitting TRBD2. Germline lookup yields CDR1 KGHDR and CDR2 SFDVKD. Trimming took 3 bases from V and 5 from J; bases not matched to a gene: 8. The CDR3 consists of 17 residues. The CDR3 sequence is CATSDPRTSGILDTQYF. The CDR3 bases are TGTGCCACCAGTGATCCCCGGACTAGCGGGATCTTAGATACGCAGTATTTT.

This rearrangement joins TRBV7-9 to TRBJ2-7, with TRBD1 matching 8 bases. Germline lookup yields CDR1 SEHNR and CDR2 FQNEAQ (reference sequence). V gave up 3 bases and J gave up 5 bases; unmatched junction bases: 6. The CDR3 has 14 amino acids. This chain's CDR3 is CASSFSGGTNEQYF. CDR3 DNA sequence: TGTGCCAGCAGCTTCTCAGGGGGCACGAACGAGCAGTACTTC.